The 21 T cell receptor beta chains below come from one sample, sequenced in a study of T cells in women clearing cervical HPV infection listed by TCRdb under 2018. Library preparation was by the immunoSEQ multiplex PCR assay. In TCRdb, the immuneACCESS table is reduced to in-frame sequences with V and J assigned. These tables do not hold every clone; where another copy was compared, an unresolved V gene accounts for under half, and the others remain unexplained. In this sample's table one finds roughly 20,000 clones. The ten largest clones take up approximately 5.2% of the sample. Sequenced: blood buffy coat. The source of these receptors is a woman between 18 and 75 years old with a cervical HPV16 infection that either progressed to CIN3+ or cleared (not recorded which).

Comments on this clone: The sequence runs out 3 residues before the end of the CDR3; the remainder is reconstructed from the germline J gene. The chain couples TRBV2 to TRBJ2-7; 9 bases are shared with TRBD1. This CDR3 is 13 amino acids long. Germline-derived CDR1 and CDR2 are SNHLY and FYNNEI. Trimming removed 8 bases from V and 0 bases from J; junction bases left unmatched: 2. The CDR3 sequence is CASGGQGSYEQYF. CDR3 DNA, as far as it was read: TGTGCCAGCGGGGGACAGGGCTCCTACGAG.

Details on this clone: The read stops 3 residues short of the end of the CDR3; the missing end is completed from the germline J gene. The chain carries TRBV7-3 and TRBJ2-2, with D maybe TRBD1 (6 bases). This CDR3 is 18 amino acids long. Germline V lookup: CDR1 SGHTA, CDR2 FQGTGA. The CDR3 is CASSTIQGRLSGANVLFF. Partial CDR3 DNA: TGTGCCAGCAGCACAATACAGGGCCGCCTCTCTGGGGCCAACGTG.

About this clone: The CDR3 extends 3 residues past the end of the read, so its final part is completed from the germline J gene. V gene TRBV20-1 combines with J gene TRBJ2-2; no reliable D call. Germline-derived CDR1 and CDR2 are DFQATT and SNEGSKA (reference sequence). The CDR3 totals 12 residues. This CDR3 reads CSAISPMTPLFF. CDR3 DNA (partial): TGCAGTGCTATCTCCCCCATGACACCG.

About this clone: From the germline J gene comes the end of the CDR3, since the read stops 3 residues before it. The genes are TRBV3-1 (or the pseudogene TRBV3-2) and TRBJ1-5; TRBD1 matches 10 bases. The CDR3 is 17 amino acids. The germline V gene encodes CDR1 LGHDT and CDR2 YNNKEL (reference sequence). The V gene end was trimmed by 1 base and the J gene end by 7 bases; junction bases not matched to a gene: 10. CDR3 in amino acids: CASSQAGTGARRQPQHF. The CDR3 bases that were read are TGTGCCAGCAGCCAAGCCGGGACAGGGGCCCGCCGCCAGCCC.

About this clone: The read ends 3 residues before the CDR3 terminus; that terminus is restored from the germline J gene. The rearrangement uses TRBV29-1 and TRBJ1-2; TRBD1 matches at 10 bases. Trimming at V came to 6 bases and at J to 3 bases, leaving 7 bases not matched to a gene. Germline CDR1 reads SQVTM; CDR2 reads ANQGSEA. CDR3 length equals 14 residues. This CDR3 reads CSVATGTGDYGYTF. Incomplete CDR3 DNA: TGCAGCGTCGCGACCGGGACAGGGGACTATGGC.

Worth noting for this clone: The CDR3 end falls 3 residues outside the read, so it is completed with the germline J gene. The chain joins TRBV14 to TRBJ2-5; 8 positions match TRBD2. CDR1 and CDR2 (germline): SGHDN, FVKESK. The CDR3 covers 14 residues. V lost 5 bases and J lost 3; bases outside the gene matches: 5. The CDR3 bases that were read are TGTGCCAGCAGCTTAGCGGGACCTAAAGAGACC. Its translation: CASSLAGPKET. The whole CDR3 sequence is CASSLAGPKETQYF.

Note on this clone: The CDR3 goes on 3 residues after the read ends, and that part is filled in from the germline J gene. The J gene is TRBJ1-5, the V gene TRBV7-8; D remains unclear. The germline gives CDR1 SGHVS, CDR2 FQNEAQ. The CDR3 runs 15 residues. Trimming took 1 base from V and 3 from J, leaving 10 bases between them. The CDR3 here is CASSLEVKHNQPQHF. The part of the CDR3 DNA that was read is TGTGCCAGCAGCTTAGAAGTAAAGCACAATCAGCCC.

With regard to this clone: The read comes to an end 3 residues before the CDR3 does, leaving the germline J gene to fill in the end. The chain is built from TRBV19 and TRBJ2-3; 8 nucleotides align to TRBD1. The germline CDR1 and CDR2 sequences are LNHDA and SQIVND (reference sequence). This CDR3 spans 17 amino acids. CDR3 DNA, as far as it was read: TGTGCCAGTAGTATAGCCAGGACAGGGCCTGTGGTTCAGCCG. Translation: CASSIARTGPVVQP. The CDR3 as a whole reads CASSIARTGPVVQPQYF.

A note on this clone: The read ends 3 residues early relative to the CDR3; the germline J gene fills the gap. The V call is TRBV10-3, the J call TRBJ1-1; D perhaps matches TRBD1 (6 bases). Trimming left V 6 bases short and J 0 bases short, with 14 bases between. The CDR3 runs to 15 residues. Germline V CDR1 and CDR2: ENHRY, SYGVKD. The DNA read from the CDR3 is TGTGCCATCAGCTCCGACAGGCTCATGAACACTGAA. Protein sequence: CAISSDRLMNTE. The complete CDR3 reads CAISSDRLMNTEAFF.

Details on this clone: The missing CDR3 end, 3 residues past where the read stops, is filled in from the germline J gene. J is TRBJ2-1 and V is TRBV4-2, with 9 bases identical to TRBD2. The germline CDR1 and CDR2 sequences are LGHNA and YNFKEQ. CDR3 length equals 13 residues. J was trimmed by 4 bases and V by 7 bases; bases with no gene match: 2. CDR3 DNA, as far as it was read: TGTGCCAGCACTAGCGGGGCTTACAATGAG. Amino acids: CASTSGAYNE. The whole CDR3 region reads CASTSGAYNEQFF.

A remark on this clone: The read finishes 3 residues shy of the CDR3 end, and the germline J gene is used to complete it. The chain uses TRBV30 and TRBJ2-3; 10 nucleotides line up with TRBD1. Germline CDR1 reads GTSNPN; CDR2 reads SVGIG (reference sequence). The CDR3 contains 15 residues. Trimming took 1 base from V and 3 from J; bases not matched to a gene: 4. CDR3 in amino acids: CAWSALGQGTDTQYF. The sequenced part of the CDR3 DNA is TGTGCCTGGAGTGCCCTGGGACAGGGGACAGATACG.

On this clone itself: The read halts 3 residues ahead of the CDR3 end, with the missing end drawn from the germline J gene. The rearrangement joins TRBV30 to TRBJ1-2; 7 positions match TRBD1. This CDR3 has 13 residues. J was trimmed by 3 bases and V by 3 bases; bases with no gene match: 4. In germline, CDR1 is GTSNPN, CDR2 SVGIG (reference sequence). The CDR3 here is CAWRPDRDYGYTF. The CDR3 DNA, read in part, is TGTGCCTGGAGGCCCGACAGGGACTATGGC.

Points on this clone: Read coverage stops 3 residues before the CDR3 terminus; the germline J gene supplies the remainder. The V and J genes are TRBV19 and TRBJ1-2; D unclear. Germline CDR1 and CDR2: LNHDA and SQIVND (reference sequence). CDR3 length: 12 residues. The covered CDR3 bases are TGTGCCAGTAGTAGAACCGCCCGGGGC. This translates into CASSRTARG. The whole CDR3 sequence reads CASSRTARGYTF.

CDR3 DNA (partial): TGCAGTGCTAGAGAGGGGGGCCTAGCGGGGTCCGCGAACACCGGGGAG. Translation: CSAREGGLAGSANTGE. The full CDR3 reads CSAREGGLAGSANTGELFF. This chain links TRBV20-1 with TRBJ2-2; 9 bases align to TRBD2. The missing CDR3 end, 3 residues past where the read stops, is filled in from the germline J gene. The germline gives CDR1 DFQATT, CDR2 SNEGSKA (reference sequence). This CDR3 spans 19 amino acids. J was trimmed by 0 bases and V by 0 bases; bases with no gene match: 11.

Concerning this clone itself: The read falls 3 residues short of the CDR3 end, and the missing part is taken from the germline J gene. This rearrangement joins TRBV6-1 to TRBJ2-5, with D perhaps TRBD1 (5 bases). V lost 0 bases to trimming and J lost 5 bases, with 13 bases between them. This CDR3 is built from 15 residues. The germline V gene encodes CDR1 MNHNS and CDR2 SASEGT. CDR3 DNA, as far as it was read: TGTGCCAGCAGTGAAGCTAGCAGGGTAGGGGAGACC. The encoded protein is CASSEASRVGET. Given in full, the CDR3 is CASSEASRVGETQYF.

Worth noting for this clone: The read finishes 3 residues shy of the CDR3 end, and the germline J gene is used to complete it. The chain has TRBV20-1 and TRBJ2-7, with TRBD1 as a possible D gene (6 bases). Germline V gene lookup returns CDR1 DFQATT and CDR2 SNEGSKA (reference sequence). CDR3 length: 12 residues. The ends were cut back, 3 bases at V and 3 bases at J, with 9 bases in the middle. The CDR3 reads CSARQGFYEQYF. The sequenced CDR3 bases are TGCAGTGCTAGGCAGGGGTTCTACGAG.

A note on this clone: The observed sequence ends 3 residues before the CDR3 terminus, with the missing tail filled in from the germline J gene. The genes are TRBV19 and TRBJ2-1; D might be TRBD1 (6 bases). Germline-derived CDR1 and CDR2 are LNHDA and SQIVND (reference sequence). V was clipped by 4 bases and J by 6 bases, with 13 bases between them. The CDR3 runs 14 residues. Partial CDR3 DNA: TGTGCCAGTAGTAAAGGACAGATCTTCAATGAG. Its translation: CASSKGQIFNE. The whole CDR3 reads CASSKGQIFNEQFF.

The CDR3 region is CASSLRGGETQYF. CDR3 DNA, as far as it was read: TGTGCCAGCAGCTTAAGGGGGGGAGAGACG. The rearrangement links TRBV7-2 to TRBJ2-3, with a tentative D call TRBD2 (7 bases). Coverage ceases 3 residues before the CDR3 finishes, and the germline J gene fills in the end. This CDR3 contains 13 residues. CDR1 SGHTA and CDR2 FQGNSA come from the germline V gene.

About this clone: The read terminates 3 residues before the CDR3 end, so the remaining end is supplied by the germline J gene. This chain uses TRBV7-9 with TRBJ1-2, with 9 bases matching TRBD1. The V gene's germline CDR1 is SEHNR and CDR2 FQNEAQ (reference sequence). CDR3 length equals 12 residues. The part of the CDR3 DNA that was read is TGTGCCAGCTCAGACAGGGGGGGCATC. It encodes CASSDRGGI. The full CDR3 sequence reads CASSDRGGIYTF.

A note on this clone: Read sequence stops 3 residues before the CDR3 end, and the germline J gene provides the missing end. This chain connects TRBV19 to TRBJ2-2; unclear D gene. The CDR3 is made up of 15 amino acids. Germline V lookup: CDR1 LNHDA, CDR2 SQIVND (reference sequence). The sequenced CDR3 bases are TGTGCCAGTAGCCCCCGTAGCTCCTATAATTCACCG. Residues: CASSPRSSYNSP. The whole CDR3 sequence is CASSPRSSYNSPLFF. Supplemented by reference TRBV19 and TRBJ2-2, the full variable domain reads DGGITQSPKYLFRKEGQNVTLSCEQNLNHDAMYWYRQDPGQGLRLIYYSQIVNDFQKGDIAEGYSVSREKKESFPLTVTSAQKNPTAFYLCASSPRSSYNSPLFFGEGSRLTVL.

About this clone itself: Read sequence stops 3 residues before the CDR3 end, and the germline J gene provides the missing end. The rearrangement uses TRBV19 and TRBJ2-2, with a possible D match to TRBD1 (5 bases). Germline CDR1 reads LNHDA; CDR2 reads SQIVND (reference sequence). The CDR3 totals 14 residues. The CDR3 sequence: CASSITGRDEKLFF. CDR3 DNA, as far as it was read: TGTGCCAGTAGTATAACAGGAAGAGACGAAAAG.